This T cell receptor beta chain is drawn from a study of identical twins. V was cut by 1 base and J by 0 bases, with 10 bases left in between. This CDR3 spans 16 amino acids. Germline assignment: CDR1 KGHSH and CDR2 LQKENI. TCRdb called the 5' RACE reads again in MiXCR, with one record for every CDR3 protein. The sample includes fewer than 900,000 distinct CDR3 sequences, 15% to 20% seen only once; the top ten take under 15%. The sample was also reused in another study, on T cells expressing NK-cell markers.

The clonotype comes from a woman younger than 35 in good health. The specimen sequenced was PBMCs. The chain employs TRBV18 and TRBJ2-1; D may be TRBD1 (6 bases). The DNA for the CDR3 is TGTGCCAGCTCACCACGTTCAGGGGACTCCTACAATGAGCAGTTCTTC. Protein product: CASSPRSGDSYNEQFF. Supplemented by reference TRBV18 and TRBJ2-1, the full variable domain reads NAGVMQNPRHLVRRRGQEARLRCSPMKGHSHVYWYRQLPEEGLKFMVYLQKENIIDESGMPKERFSAEFPKEGPSILRIQQVVRGDSAAYFCASSPRSGDSYNEQFFGPGTRLTVL.